The 28 T cell receptor beta chains below all came from one sample that was sequenced in a study of blood T cell repertoires in COVID-19. Sequencing used immunoSEQ multiplex PCR; TCRdb keeps in-frame clones, though not all of them. The profile covers over 200,000 clones, with 80% to 90% appearing a single time and 8% to 10% taken by the ten largest. The sequencing input was PBMCs or T cells enriched from blood (not recorded which). These receptors all stem from a man aged 40-50 years who had recovered from COVID-19.

CDR3 nucleotides: TGTGCCGCCGGGACAGGGGTTGGCAATGAGCAGTTCTTC. Amino acid sequence: CAAGTGVGNEQFF. The J gene is TRBJ2-1, the V gene TRBV7-2, with 10 bases lining up with TRBD1. Trimming cost V 11 bases and J 6 bases; bases outside gene matches: 7. CDR1 and CDR2 (germline): SGHTA, FQGNSA. The CDR3 covers 13 residues.

The chain couples TRBV5-1 to TRBJ1-5; 11 bases map to TRBD1. The germline CDR1 and CDR2 sequences are SGHRS and YFSETQ. The junction had 4 bases not matched to a gene; V was cut back by 5 bases and J by 6 bases. This CDR3 comprises 14 residues. In DNA, the CDR3 is TGCGCCAGCAGACCGGGACAGGGGGGTCAGCCCCAGCATTTT. This codes for CASRPGQGGQPQHF.

This chain uses TRBV29-1 with TRBJ2-7, with a possible D match to TRBD2 (8 bases). The V end was cut by 3 bases, the J end by 4 bases, with 19 bases between. Germline CDR1 is SQVTM and CDR2 is ANQGSEA. The CDR3 is 15 residues long. CDR3 DNA: TGCAGCGTTGACTACAGGGGCGGCGGGAGGTACGAGCAGTACTTC. Encoded protein: CSVDYRGGGRYEQYF.

The sample holds a few counts of this clone. V usage is TRBV12-3 or TRBV12-4 and J usage is TRBJ1-1; no reliable D call. There are 13 residues in the CDR3. Trimming cost V 1 base and J 3 bases, with 6 bases left between them. In DNA, the CDR3 is TGTGCCAGCAGTTTAGAACGGGACACTGAAGCTTTCTTT. It is translated as CASSLERDTEAFF.

This rearrangement joins TRBV7-6 to TRBJ2-7; D perhaps matches TRBD2 (6 bases). The V end lost 4 bases, the J end lost 3 bases, and 16 bases lay between the germline ends. In germline, CDR1 is SGHVS, CDR2 FNYEAQ. The CDR3 sequence is 15 residues long. This chain's CDR3 is CASSSATSGSYEQYF. Written as DNA, the CDR3 is TGTGCCAGCAGCTCCGCGACTAGTGGCAGCTACGAGCAGTACTTC.

This chain joins TRBV6-8 and TRBJ2-7; the match to TRBD1 covers 10 bases. The CDR3 is 15 residues long. The germline gives CDR1 MNHGY, CDR2 SAAAGT. The trim removed 6 bases at V and 3 bases at J, leaving 8 bases unmatched. Here the CDR3 reads CASRPQTGGCYEQYF. CDR3 sequence (DNA): TGTGCCAGCAGACCTCAGACAGGGGGCTGCTACGAGCAGTACTTC.

The genes are TRBV6-1 and TRBJ2-5; possible D gene TRBD1, 5 bases. Per the germline V gene, CDR1 is MNHNS and CDR2 is SASEGT. This CDR3 region has 14 residues. V lost 1 base and J 3 bases, leaving 9 bases between the germline ends. The CDR3 spells CASSEDLREETQYF. CDR3 bases: TGTGCCAGCAGTGAAGATCTCAGGGAAGAGACCCAGTACTTC.

The rearrangement uses TRBV4-1 and TRBJ2-5; perhaps TRBD2 as D (6 bases). V gave up 5 bases and J gave up 4 bases, with 23 bases separating them. The CDR3 sequence is 17 residues long. Germline CDR1 MGHRA, CDR2 YSYEKL. CDR3 sequence: CASSAGSGSQLRETQYF. DNA of the CDR3: TGCGCCAGCAGCGCGGGGTCCGGGTCCCAATTAAGAGAGACCCAGTACTTC.

The rearrangement joins TRBV3-1 (or the pseudogene TRBV3-2) to TRBJ2-2; 8 nucleotides align to TRBD1. CDR1 LGHDT and CDR2 YNNKEL come from the germline V gene (reference sequence). This CDR3 is 14 amino acids long. The junction had 5 bases not matched to a gene; V was cut back by 7 bases and J by 4 bases. For the CDR3, the DNA is TGTGCCAGCAACTACCAGGGGGCCACCGGGGAGCTGTTTTTT. Protein product: CASNYQGATGELFF.

V and J are TRBV28 and TRBJ2-5; no clear D. The J call is uncertain, as TRBJ2-7 better fits the DNA end. CDR1 and CDR2 (germline): MDHEN, SYDVKM. CDR3 length: 10 residues. CDR3 sequence (DNA): TGTGCCAGCAGTGATCACGAGCAGTACTTC. Translating gives CASSDHEQYF.

V gene TRBV5-1 combines with J gene TRBJ1-1, with 8 bases lining up with TRBD1. Germline V gene lookup returns CDR1 SGHRS and CDR2 YFSETQ. The CDR3 is 17 amino acids. V was clipped by 0 bases and J by 1 base; unmatched bases: 8. The CDR3 DNA reads as TGCGCCAGCAGCTTGGTCAGACAGGGGACCGGGAACACTGAAGCTTTCTTT. It specifies CASSLVRQGTGNTEAFF.

J is TRBJ2-5 and V is TRBV5-6; possible D gene TRBD2, 6 bases. Germline CDR1 and CDR2: SGHDT and YYEEEE. The CDR3 spans 14 residues. V lost 2 bases and J lost 4, with 12 bases in between. The CDR3 loop reads CASSFGGRRETQYF. In DNA, the CDR3 is TGTGCCAGCAGCTTTGGAGGGCGGCGAGAGACCCAGTACTTC.

The chain employs TRBV6-5 and TRBJ1-2; 8 positions agree with TRBD1. Germline V gene data show CDR1 as MNHEY and CDR2 as SVGAGI. J lost 0 bases, V lost 6 bases, and 3 bases had no gene match. The CDR3 covers 14 residues. CDR3 coding DNA: TGTGCCAGCAGGGGGACAGGTGCTAACTATGGCTACACCTTC. Translating it yields CASRGTGANYGYTF.

V usage is TRBV27 and J usage is TRBJ2-7; maybe TRBD1 (5 bases). The V gene lost 3 bases and the J gene lost 6 bases, with 12 bases spanning the gap. This CDR3 spans 13 amino acids. Germline V gene sequence: CDR1 MNHEY, CDR2 SMNVEV (reference sequence). CDR3 DNA: TGTGCCAGCAGTTTTCGCAGGGTGGGCGAGCAGTACTTC. It specifies CASSFRRVGEQYF.

This sequence joins TRBV28 and TRBJ1-3, with D possibly TRBD1 on 5 matching bases. This CDR3 spans 13 amino acids. Trimming removed 5 bases at V and 7 bases at J, with 12 bases between. Germline CDR1 MDHEN, CDR2 SYDVKM. CDR3 DNA sequence: TGTGCCAGCAGTGGGGCGGCCGAGAACACCATATATTTT. This translates into CASSGAAENTIYF.

The genes are TRBV18 and TRBJ2-3; D call uncertain. The CDR3 length is 15 residues. The V end was cut by 2 bases, the J end by 3 bases, with 12 bases between. Germline V lookup: CDR1 KGHSH, CDR2 LQKENI. CDR3 nucleotides: TGTGCCAGCTCACCATCCGTGAGTTGGACAGATACGCAGTATTTT. Translation: CASSPSVSWTDTQYF.

The chain couples TRBV5-6 to TRBJ2-2, with D tentatively TRBD1 (6 bases). Germline V CDR1 and CDR2: SGHDT, YYEEEE. Trimming pared 0 bases from V and 8 bases from J, leaving 20 bases between. This CDR3 contains 17 residues. CDR3 coding DNA: TGTGCCAGCAGCTTGGTTCAGGGGATGACCTCCGGAGGGGAGCTGTTTTTT. Residues: CASSLVQGMTSGGELFF. The whole variable domain, filled in from reference TRBV5-6 and TRBJ2-2, reads DAGVTQSPTHLIKTRGQQVTLRCSPKSGHDTVSWYQQALGQGPQFIFQYYEEEERQRGNFPDRFSGHQFPNYSSELNVNALLLGDSALYLCASSLVQGMTSGGELFFGEGSRLTVL.

The chain joins TRBV18 to TRBJ2-1, with 8 bases lining up with TRBD2. CDR1 is KGHSH and CDR2 is LQKENI in the germline V gene. CDR3 length: 16 amino acids. Trimming took 3 bases from V and 5 from J; bases not matched to a gene: 9. CDR3 nucleotides: TGTGCCAGCTCACCTACACTAGGCGGGAGGAACAATGAGCAGTTCTTC. The encoded protein is CASSPTLGGRNNEQFF. Full variable domain (missing parts from reference TRBV18 and TRBJ2-1): NAGVMQNPRHLVRRRGQEARLRCSPMKGHSHVYWYRQLPEEGLKFMVYLQKENIIDESGMPKERFSAEFPKEGPSILRIQQVVRGDSAAYFCASSPTLGGRNNEQFFGPGTRLTVL.

The rearrangement uses TRBV5-1 and TRBJ1-3, with 11 bases lining up with TRBD1. Germline CDR1 SGHRS, CDR2 YFSETQ. The CDR3 covers 15 residues. J lost 8 bases, V lost 2 bases, and 6 bases had no gene match. The CDR3 is CASSLPGQGEDTIYF. CDR3 sequence (DNA): TGCGCCAGCAGCTTACCGGGACAGGGGGAAGACACCATATATTTT.

This chain joins TRBV7-2 and TRBJ2-7; 7 bases map to TRBD2. The germline V gene encodes CDR1 SGHTA and CDR2 FQGNSA. The V gene end was trimmed by 2 bases and the J gene end by 4 bases; junction bases not matched to a gene: 8. The CDR3 spans 15 residues. CDR3 DNA: TGTGCCAGCAGCTTATTGGGAGGGAGCGGATACGAGCAGTACTTC. Translation: CASSLLGGSGYEQYF.

The chain has TRBV5-4 and TRBJ2-1; 8 bases line up with TRBD2. J was trimmed by 0 bases and V by 4 bases; bases with no gene match: 6. This CDR3 is 16 amino acids long. In germline, CDR1 is SGHNT, CDR2 YYREEE (reference sequence). This CDR3 is CASSLTSGSSYNEQFF. CDR3 DNA: TGTGCCAGCAGCCTAACTAGCGGTAGCTCCTACAATGAGCAGTTCTTC.

The chain uses TRBV27 and TRBJ2-7; 10 nucleotides match TRBD1. V lost 5 bases, J lost 5 bases, and 18 bases stayed unmatched. The CDR3 consists of 18 residues. CDR1 and CDR2 (germline): MNHEY, SMNVEV (reference sequence). The CDR3 DNA sequence: TGTGCCAGCAGTAACGACAGGGGGCTAGTTCGTCAGTCGAACGAGCAGTACTTC. Encoded protein: CASSNDRGLVRQSNEQYF.

The rearrangement joins TRBV27 to TRBJ2-7; D is possibly TRBD1 (6 bases). CDR3 length: 13 residues. V was pared by 6 bases and J by 3 bases, with 12 bases between. Germline-derived CDR1 and CDR2 are MNHEY and SMNVEV (reference sequence). For the CDR3, the DNA is TGTGCCAGCAGCCCAGGGGTTGGCTACGAGCAGTACTTC. Amino acid sequence: CASSPGVGYEQYF.

The V and J genes are TRBV5-1 and TRBJ2-1, with 8 bases identical to TRBD1. From germline, CDR1 is SGHRS and CDR2 YFSETQ. The CDR3 is made up of 16 amino acids. J was trimmed by 1 base and V by 4 bases; bases with no gene match: 7. The CDR3 DNA sequence: TGCGCCAGCAGCCCGACCGGGACAGGTTCCTACAATGAGCAGTTCTTC. Translating it yields CASSPTGTGSYNEQFF.

This clone was seen ten or more times. The CDR3 DNA follows: TGTGCCAGCAGTGAAAAAGGCGGGGGGACCTACGAGCAGTACTTC. It is translated as CASSEKGGGTYEQYF. The V call is TRBV6-4, the J call TRBJ2-7; TRBD2 agrees at 8 bases. The CDR3 is 15 residues long. V lost 3 bases, J lost 2 bases, and 6 bases stayed unmatched. Germline assignment: CDR1 MRHNA and CDR2 SNTAGT.

Comment on this clone: In the same sample, other DNA sequences code for this CDR3. This rearrangement joins TRBV27 to TRBJ2-7, with 7 bases aligning to TRBD1. Losses at the gene ends were 5 bases for V and 0 bases for J; bases not matched to a gene: 1. CDR3 length equals 13 residues. Germline values: CDR1 MNHEY, CDR2 SMNVEV (reference sequence). CDR3 DNA: TGTGCCAGCAGTCGGGACAGCTCCTACGAGCAGTACTTC. It is translated as CASSRDSSYEQYF.

The rearrangement joins TRBV6-5 to TRBJ1-2; TRBD1 matches 8 bases. The junction had 10 bases not matched to a gene; V was cut back by 6 bases and J by 4 bases. Germline V gene data show CDR1 as MNHEY and CDR2 as SVGAGI. This CDR3 contains 15 residues. The CDR3: CASRKSQGAGYGYTF. Here the CDR3 DNA reads TGTGCCAGCAGGAAGTCTCAGGGGGCGGGCTATGGCTACACCTTC.

The chain couples TRBV30 to TRBJ2-5; TRBD1 matches 7 bases. In germline, CDR1 is GTSNPN, CDR2 SVGIG (reference sequence). CDR3 length: 16 residues. Trimming took 3 bases from V and 3 from J; bases not matched to a gene: 13. The DNA for the CDR3 is TGTGCCTGGAGAAAGAGACAGGGACGGTGGGAAGAGACCCAGTACTTC. Translated: CAWRKRQGRWEETQYF.